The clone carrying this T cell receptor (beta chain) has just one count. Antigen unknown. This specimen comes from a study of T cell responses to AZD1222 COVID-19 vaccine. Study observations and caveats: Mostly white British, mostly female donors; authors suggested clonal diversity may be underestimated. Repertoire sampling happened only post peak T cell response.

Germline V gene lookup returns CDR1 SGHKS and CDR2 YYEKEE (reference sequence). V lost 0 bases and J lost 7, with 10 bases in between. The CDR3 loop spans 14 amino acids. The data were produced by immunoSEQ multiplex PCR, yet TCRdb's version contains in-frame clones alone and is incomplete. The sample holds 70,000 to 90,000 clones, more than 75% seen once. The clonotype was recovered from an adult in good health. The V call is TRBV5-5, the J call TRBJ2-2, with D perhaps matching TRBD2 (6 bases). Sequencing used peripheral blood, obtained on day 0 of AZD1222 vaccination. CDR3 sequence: CASSLAGDHGELFF. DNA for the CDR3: TGTGCCAGCAGCTTGGCGGGGGATCACGGGGAGCTGTTTTTT. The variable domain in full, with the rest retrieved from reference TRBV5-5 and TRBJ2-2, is DAGVTQSPTHLIKTRGQQVTLRCSPISGHKSVSWYQQVLGQGPQFIFQYYEKEERGRGNFPDRFSARQFPNYSSELNVNALLLGDSALYLCASSLAGDHGELFFGEGSRLTVL.